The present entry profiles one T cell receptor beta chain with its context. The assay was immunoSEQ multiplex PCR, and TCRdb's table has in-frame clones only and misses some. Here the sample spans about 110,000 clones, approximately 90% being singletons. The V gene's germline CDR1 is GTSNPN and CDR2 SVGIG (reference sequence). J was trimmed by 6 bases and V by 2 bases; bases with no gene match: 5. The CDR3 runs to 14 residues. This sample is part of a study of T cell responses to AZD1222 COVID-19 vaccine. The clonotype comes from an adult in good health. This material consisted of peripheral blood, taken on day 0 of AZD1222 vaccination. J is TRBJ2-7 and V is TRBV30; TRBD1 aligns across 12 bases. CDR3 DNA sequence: TGTGCCTGGAGTAGCGGGACAGGGGGCTTCGAGCAGTACTTC. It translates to CAWSSGTGGFEQYF.